The rows below give T cell receptor beta chains drawn from one sample of a study of breast tumors, draining lymph nodes, adjacent tissues. TCRdb used MiXCR to reprocess the multiplex PCR reads, holding one entry per CDR3 protein. The data show about 89,000 distinct CDR3 sequences, with approximately 30% seen just once and more than 7% held by the top ten. The source material was axillary lymph node tissue. The receptors shown here come from a female donor with breast cancer. Some clones in this sample may be carry-over from other donors' samples. Both conserved end residues are part of each CDR3. A D gene is named only where the DNA matches it firmly.

V gene	D gene	J gene	CDR3 protein
TRBV5-5	-	TRBJ2-7	CASSLAMGAYEQYF
TRBV5-4	TRBD2	TRBJ2-5	CASSDKRGGETQYF
TRBV11-3	TRBD2	TRBJ2-3	CASSLLRGRATDTQYF
TRBV28	TRBD1	TRBJ1-5	CATATPNEGAMPQHF
TRBV12-3/TRBV12-4	TRBD2	TRBJ2-1	CASSPQGLAGVGRNEQFF
TRBV19	TRBD2	TRBJ2-7	CASSPRGLSSEQYF
TRBV12-3/TRBV12-4	TRBD1	TRBJ1-2	CASSPGGQGGNYGYTF
TRBV5-8	TRBD2	TRBJ2-3	CASSFPTSGASTDTQYF
TRBV4-3	-	TRBJ1-2	CASSQGGGRNYGYTF
TRBV5-5	-	TRBJ1-1	CASSPGALNAEAFF
TRBV11-3	-	TRBJ2-1	CASSLSEGPEQFF
TRBV29-1	TRBD1	TRBJ2-7	CSVGGTGGNEQYF
TRBV5-4	-	TRBJ1-1	CASSWWLGTPAPEAFF
TRBV29-1	-	TRBJ2-5	CSGGQQETQYF
TRBV5-4	-	TRBJ2-2	CASSPDYTGELFF
TRBV5-6	TRBD1	TRBJ1-1	CAWSVQGLLNTEAFF
TRBV7-9	-	TRBJ2-6	CASSLVAGSGANVLTF
TRBV7-9	-	TRBJ2-1	CASSPGKGDLSSYNEQFF
TRBV9	TRBD2	TRBJ2-1	CASSGSGVTYNEQFF
TRBV29-1	TRBD2	TRBJ2-7	CSVAGLAGGQSGEQYF
TRBV7-9	TRBD2	TRBJ2-1	CASSPRTSGVNEQFF
TRBV5-4	-	TRBJ2-7	CASSLGGAAYEQYF
TRBV20-1	-	TRBJ2-1	CSAREDLTDLLKNEQFF
TRBV7-9	-	TRBJ2-4	CASSPTTSIQYF
TRBV4-1	-	TRBJ1-1	CASSQVGVLSTEAFF
TRBV4-1	-	TRBJ1-2	CAGSQDAGYGCTF
TRBV9	-	TRBJ1-5	CASSVTPYSNQPQHF
TRBV18	-	TRBJ2-4	CASPPGWFVAKNIQYF
TRBV11-2	-	TRBJ2-1	CASSSDRLFNEQFF
TRBV11-3	TRBD2	TRBJ2-1	CASSPRTSGLEQFF
TRBV12-3/TRBV12-4	TRBD2	TRBJ2-7	CASSTARRGEREQYF
TRBV5-6	-	TRBJ2-3	CAGSSLQAGDTQYF
TRBV20-1	TRBD2	TRBJ2-1	CSARGFQTSGSYEQFF
TRBV25-1	TRBD1	TRBJ1-2	CARLGTGIGGGGYTF
TRBV28	-	TRBJ1-2	CASQWGGASFDYGYTF
TRBV20-1	-	TRBJ2-1	CGARTGGEFF
TRBV6-1	TRBD1	TRBJ2-7	CASSEAQLVVRGREQYF
TRBV7-7	TRBD1	TRBJ2-3	CASSSGTGSVDTQYF
TRBV7-9	-	TRBJ2-7	CASSLNQGLGYF
TRBV6-1	-	TRBJ1-4	CAGSRGWDEKLFF
TRBV29-1	-	TRBJ1-1	CSVGLYSQATAEAFF
TRBV12-3/TRBV12-4	-	TRBJ2-2	CASRDGFTGELFF
TRBV2	-	TRBJ2-7	CTGKGQSAYEQYF
TRBV2	-	TRBJ1-2	CASNWVASNGYTF
TRBV7-9	-	TRBJ2-6	CASSRGSGATGANVLTF
TRBV7-2	TRBD2	TRBJ2-2	CASSHGLAGANTGELFF
TRBV4-2	TRBD1	TRBJ2-7	CASSPTGTGVEQYF
TRBV20-1	TRBD2	TRBJ2-2	CSARDVPGLAGGETGELFF
TRBV5-6	-	TRBJ1-1	CASSVRYKNTEAFF
TRBV20-1	TRBD2	TRBJ2-7	CSALATGTSGAQYEQYF
TRBV6-1	TRBD1	TRBJ2-3	CASSKDRAGDTQYF
TRBV9	-	TRBJ2-7	CASSPNQDHEQYF
TRBV19	-	TRBJ2-3	CATMAGEKYF
TRBV5-6	-	TRBJ2-5	CASSWGVHKETQYF
TRBV19	-	TRBJ1-2	CATMGQGRYGYTF